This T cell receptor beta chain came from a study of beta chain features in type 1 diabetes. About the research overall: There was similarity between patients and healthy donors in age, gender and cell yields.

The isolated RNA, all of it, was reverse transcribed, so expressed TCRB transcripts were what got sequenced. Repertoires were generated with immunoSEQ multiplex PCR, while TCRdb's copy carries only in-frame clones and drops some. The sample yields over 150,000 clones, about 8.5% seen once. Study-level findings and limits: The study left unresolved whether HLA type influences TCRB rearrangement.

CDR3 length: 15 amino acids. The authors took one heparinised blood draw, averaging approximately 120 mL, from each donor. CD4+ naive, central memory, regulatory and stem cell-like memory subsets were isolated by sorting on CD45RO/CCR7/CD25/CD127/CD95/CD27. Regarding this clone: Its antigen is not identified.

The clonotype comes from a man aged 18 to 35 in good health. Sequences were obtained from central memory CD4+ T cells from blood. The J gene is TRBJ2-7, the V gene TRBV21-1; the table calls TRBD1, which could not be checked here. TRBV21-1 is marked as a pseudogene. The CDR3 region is CASSTLQGSSYEQYF. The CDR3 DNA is TGTGCCAGCAGCACATTACAGGGAAGTAGCTACGAGCAGTACTTC.